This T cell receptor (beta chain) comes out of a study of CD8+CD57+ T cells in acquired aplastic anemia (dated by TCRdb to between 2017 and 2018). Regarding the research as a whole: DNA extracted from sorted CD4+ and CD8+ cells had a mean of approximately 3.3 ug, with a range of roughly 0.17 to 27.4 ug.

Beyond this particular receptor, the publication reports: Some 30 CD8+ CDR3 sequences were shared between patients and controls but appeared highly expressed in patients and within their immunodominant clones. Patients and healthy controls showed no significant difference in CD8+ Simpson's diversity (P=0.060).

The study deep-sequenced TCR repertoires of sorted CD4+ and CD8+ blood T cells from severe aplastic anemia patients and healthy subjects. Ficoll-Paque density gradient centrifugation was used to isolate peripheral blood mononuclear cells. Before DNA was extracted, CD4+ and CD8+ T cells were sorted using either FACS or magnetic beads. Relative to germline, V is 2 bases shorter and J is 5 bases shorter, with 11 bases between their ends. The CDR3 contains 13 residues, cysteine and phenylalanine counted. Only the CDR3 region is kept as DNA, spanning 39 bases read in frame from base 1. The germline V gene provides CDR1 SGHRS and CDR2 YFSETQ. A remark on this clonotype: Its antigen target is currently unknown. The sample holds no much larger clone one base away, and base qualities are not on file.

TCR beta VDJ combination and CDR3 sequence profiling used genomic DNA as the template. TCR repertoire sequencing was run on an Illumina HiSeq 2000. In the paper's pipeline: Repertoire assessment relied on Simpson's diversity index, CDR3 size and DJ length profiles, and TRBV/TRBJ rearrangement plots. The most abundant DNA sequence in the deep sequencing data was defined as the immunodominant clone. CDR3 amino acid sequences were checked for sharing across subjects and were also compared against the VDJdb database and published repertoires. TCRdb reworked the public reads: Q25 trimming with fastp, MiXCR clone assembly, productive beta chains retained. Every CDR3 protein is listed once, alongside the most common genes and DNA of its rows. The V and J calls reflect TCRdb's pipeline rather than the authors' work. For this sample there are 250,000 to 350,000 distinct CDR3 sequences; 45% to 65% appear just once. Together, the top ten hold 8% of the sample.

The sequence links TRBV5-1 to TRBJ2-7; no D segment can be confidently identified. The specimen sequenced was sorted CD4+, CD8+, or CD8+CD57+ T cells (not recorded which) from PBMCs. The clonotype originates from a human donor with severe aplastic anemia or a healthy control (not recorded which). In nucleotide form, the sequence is TGCGCCAGCAGCTTCGGGTCGGCGAACGAGCAGTACTTC. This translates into CASSFGSANEQYF.